The present TCR beta chain was sequenced within a study of OX40 agonist ivuxolimab in advanced cancers. General study results and limits: Antigen specificity was not determined for the expanded peripheral T cells.

The CDR3 has 13 residues. V was trimmed by 6 bases and J by 6 bases, leaving 15 bases between them. The germline V gene encodes CDR1 LGHNA and CDR2 YNFKEQ. Worth noting for this clone: Its antigen is still unknown.

Measured with immunoSEQ multiplex PCR; TCRdb has only the in-frame clones, and not every one. The table includes approximately 11,000 clones, around 83% detected once. This TCR derives from an adult with an advanced solid tumor such as melanoma, head and neck, liver or kidney cancer. The chain uses TRBV4-2 and TRBJ2-7; D is ambiguous. Specimen: CD4+ or CD8+ T cells sorted from blood, collected in a trial of the OX40 agonist ivuxolimab. CDR3 sequence (DNA): TGTGCCAGCAGTAAAGAGGCCCACGCCGAGCAGTACTTC. Protein: CASSKEAHAEQYF.